These T cell receptor beta chains were read from a single sample in a study of blood T cell repertoires in COVID-19. Clones were read by immunoSEQ multiplex PCR, and TCRdb kept only the in-frame ones, dropping some. Among a few hundred thousand clones listed, 80% to 90% were seen once. The sequenced sample was peripheral blood. These receptor sequences come from a man in his sixties who had recovered from COVID-19. Each CDR3 is given with its conserved first and last residue. D genes are given only for firm matches. A row's size may be missing; if present it is once, few, many or a size class.

CDR3 length,V gene,J gene,clone size,D gene,CDR3 protein,CDR3 DNA
14,TRBV11-2,TRBJ1-1,-,TRBD1,CASSSLTGRPEAFF,TGTGCCAGCAGCTCCCTGACAGGGCGGCCTGAAGCTTTCTTT
13,TRBV5-4,TRBJ2-5,-,TRBD1,CASRTGTEETQYF,TGTGCCAGCAGGACCGGGACAGAAGAGACCCAGTACTTC
16,TRBV24-1,TRBJ2-1,few,TRBD2,CATSGNLAGEHNEQFF,TGTGCCACCAGTGGAAACCTAGCGGGGGAGCACAATGAGCAGTTCTTC
15,TRBV9,TRBJ1-3,once,-,CASSVAGTYGNTIYF,TGTGCCAGCAGCGTAGCCGGGACATATGGAAACACCATATATTTT
18,TRBV5-4,TRBJ2-2,-,-,CASSLGVTGVGNTGELFF,TGTGCCAGCAGCTTGGGTGTGACTGGCGTGGGGAACACCGGGGAGCTGTTTTTT
15,TRBV18,TRBJ1-1,-,TRBD1,CASSPPNRGDTEAFF,TGTGCCAGCTCACCACCGAACAGGGGGGACACTGAAGCTTTCTTT
14,TRBV27,TRBJ1-2,-,-,CASSPRRGPYGYTF,TGTGCCAGCAGCCCCCGAAGGGGCCCCTATGGCTACACCTTC
13,TRBV25-1,TRBJ1-1,-,TRBD1,CASIGSGGTEAFF,TGTGCCAGCATTGGGTCAGGGGGCACTGAAGCTTTCTTT
16,TRBV18,TRBJ1-5,once,TRBD1,CASSPPSGTGGQPQHF,TGTGCCAGCTCACCACCTTCCGGGACAGGTGGTCAGCCCCAGCATTTT
13,TRBV11-3,TRBJ2-7,-,-,CASSWGESYEQYF,TGTGCCAGCAGCTGGGGGGAATCCTACGAGCAGTACTTC
15,TRBV4-3,TRBJ1-5,once,-,CASSQDGSGHQPQHF,TGCGCCAGCAGCCAAGATGGGAGTGGGCATCAGCCCCAGCATTTT
15,TRBV24-1,TRBJ2-1,once,TRBD2,CATTHSAGGPNEQFF,TGTGCCACCACCCACTCTGCGGGAGGGCCTAATGAGCAGTTCTTC
16,TRBV11-1,TRBJ2-5,-,TRBD2,CASSRNGLASQETQYF,TGTGCCAGCAGCCGTAACGGACTAGCGAGCCAAGAGACCCAGTACTTC
13,TRBV18,TRBJ2-5,-,TRBD2,CASSPPGGETQYF,TGTGCCAGCTCACCGCCGGGGGGGGAGACCCAGTACTTC
16,TRBV18,TRBJ1-1,-,TRBD1,CASSPGQGALNTEAFF,TGTGCCAGCTCACCAGGACAGGGGGCCCTGAACACTGAAGCTTTCTTT
14,TRBV5-4,TRBJ1-2,-,-,CASRPAQTPDGYTF,TGTGCCAGCAGGCCCGCCCAGACTCCTGATGGCTACACCTTC
16,TRBV6-5,TRBJ2-5,-,TRBD1,CASSYYPEGAKETQYF,TGTGCCAGCAGTTACTACCCAGAGGGGGCCAAAGAGACCCAGTACTTC
13,TRBV5-8,TRBJ1-1,-,-,CASSLGRQGRAFF,TGTGCCAGCAGCTTGGGCAGGCAAGGTAGAGCTTTCTTT
17,TRBV11-2,TRBJ2-5,few,TRBD1,CASSPGTYRGQEETQYF,TGTGCCAGCAGCCCGGGGACGTACAGGGGGCAGGAGGAGACCCAGTACTTC
15,TRBV5-4,TRBJ2-2,-,-,CASSSGPTSTGELFF,TGTGCCAGCAGCTCCGGGCCTACTAGTACCGGGGAGCTGTTTTTT
15,TRBV5-8,TRBJ1-6,once,TRBD1,CASSPGTGLNSPLHF,TGTGCCAGCAGTCCCGGGACAGGGCTCAATTCACCCCTCCACTTT
15,TRBV3-1/TRBV3-2,TRBJ2-1,-,-,CASSQDSGSYNEQFF,TGTGCCAGCAGCCAAGATAGCGGCTCCTACAATGAGCAGTTCTTC
14,TRBV24-1,TRBJ2-5,-,TRBD1,CATSQQGAGETQYF,TGTGCCACCAGCCAACAGGGGGCGGGTGAGACCCAGTACTTC
15,TRBV30,TRBJ2-2,-,-,CAWDIDTLTVGELFF,TGTGCCTGGGATATTGACACCCTCACCGTCGGGGAGCTGTTTTTT
14,TRBV5-1,TRBJ1-4,-,-,CASSQLATNEKLFF,TGCGCCAGCAGTCAGCTAGCAACTAATGAAAAACTGTTTTTT
17,TRBV7-3,TRBJ2-1,-,TRBD2,CASSLRWTSGRRNEQFF,TGTGCCAGCAGCTTAAGGTGGACTAGCGGGAGGAGGAATGAGCAGTTCTTC